Listed below are T cell receptor beta chains from one sample, sequenced in a study of T cell responses to AZD1222 COVID-19 vaccine. This table comes from immunoSEQ multiplex PCR, and its TCRdb copy is limited to in-frame clones, with some not included. Here the sample spans about 160,000 clones, roughly nine tenths being singletons. The sample in question was peripheral blood, obtained on day 0 of AZD1222 vaccination. Receptors originate from an adult in good health. Each CDR3 is given with its conserved first and last residue. Fields, in order: D gene, V gene, J gene, clone size, CDR3 DNA, CDR3 protein. D genes are given only for firm matches. Clone size, where shown, is once, few, many, or a class for clones that have expanded.

d_call: .; v_call: TRBV6-5; j_call: TRBJ1-6; clone_size: .; cdr3_nt: TGTGCCAGCTCCGTCGAAGAAATGACCATCCACTTT; cdr3_aa: CASSVEEMTIHF
d_call: .; v_call: TRBV2; j_call: TRBJ1-2; clone_size: .; cdr3_nt: TGTGCCAGCAGTCCCTTACACTATGGCTACACCTTC; cdr3_aa: CASSPLHYGYTF
d_call: .; v_call: TRBV4-1; j_call: TRBJ1-6; clone_size: .; cdr3_nt: TGCGCCAGCAGCCAAGGGGGAACCAGGCTGGATTCACCCCTCCACTTT; cdr3_aa: CASSQGGTRLDSPLHF
d_call: .; v_call: TRBV7-9; j_call: TRBJ1-4; clone_size: .; cdr3_nt: TGTGCCAGCAGCTTACCGGGGGGCGGGCTGTTTTTT; cdr3_aa: CASSLPGGGLFF
d_call: .; v_call: TRBV29-1; j_call: TRBJ2-5; clone_size: .; cdr3_nt: TGCAGCGTGGGGCGAAGGCACCAAGAGACCCAGTACTTC; cdr3_aa: CSVGRRHQETQYF
d_call: .; v_call: TRBV9; j_call: TRBJ1-2; clone_size: .; cdr3_nt: TGTGCCAGCAGCGTTCCAGGGGACTATGGCTACACCTTC; cdr3_aa: CASSVPGDYGYTF
d_call: .; v_call: TRBV6-1; j_call: TRBJ1-5; clone_size: .; cdr3_nt: TGTGCCAGCAGTGAAAGGTTAAGGGACCCCACGGGGCCCCAGCATTTT; cdr3_aa: CASSERLRDPTGPQHF
d_call: TRBD1; v_call: TRBV2; j_call: TRBJ1-2; clone_size: .; cdr3_nt: TGTGCCAGCAGTGAACAGGGGGCTTATGGCTACACCTTC; cdr3_aa: CASSEQGAYGYTF
d_call: .; v_call: TRBV7-2; j_call: TRBJ1-3; clone_size: .; cdr3_nt: TGTGCCAGCAGCTTAGTCGGGAACTCTGGAAACACCATATATTTT; cdr3_aa: CASSLVGNSGNTIYF
d_call: .; v_call: TRBV27; j_call: TRBJ1-1; clone_size: once; cdr3_nt: TGTGCCAGCAGTTTAGGACAGCCGAACACTGAAGCTTTCTTT; cdr3_aa: CASSLGQPNTEAFF
d_call: .; v_call: TRBV25-1; j_call: TRBJ1-2; clone_size: .; cdr3_nt: TGTGCCAGGTACAGTATTCCCCATGGCTACACCTTC; cdr3_aa: CARYSIPHGYTF
d_call: .; v_call: TRBV9; j_call: TRBJ1-1; clone_size: once; cdr3_nt: TGTGCCAGCAGCCCTCGCAACATGAACACTGAAGCTTTCTTT; cdr3_aa: CASSPRNMNTEAFF
d_call: TRBD1; v_call: TRBV4-1; j_call: TRBJ2-2; clone_size: .; cdr3_nt: TGCGCCAGCAGCCAATGGTACCCTGGGACAGGGAACACCGGGGAGCTGTTTTTT; cdr3_aa: CASSQWYPGTGNTGELFF
d_call: .; v_call: TRBV7-2; j_call: TRBJ1-1; clone_size: .; cdr3_nt: TGTGCCAGCAGCTTACAGGGGTACACTGAAGCTTTCTTT; cdr3_aa: CASSLQGYTEAFF
d_call: .; v_call: TRBV5-8; j_call: TRBJ1-2; clone_size: once; cdr3_nt: TGTGCCAGCAGCTTGAACACCGACTATGGCTACACCTTC; cdr3_aa: CASSLNTDYGYTF
d_call: .; v_call: TRBV15; j_call: TRBJ2-5; clone_size: .; cdr3_nt: TGTGCCACCAGCAGAGAGGGTATACAAGAGACCCAGTACTTC; cdr3_aa: CATSREGIQETQYF
d_call: .; v_call: TRBV4-3; j_call: TRBJ1-4; clone_size: .; cdr3_nt: TGCGCCAGCAGCCAAGATCTACGGGGTAATGAAAAACTGTTTTTT; cdr3_aa: CASSQDLRGNEKLFF
d_call: TRBD1; v_call: TRBV28; j_call: TRBJ1-2; clone_size: .; cdr3_nt: TGTGCCAGCAGTTTGCAGGGGGCTATCAACTATGGCTACACCTTC; cdr3_aa: CASSLQGAINYGYTF
d_call: .; v_call: TRBV9; j_call: TRBJ1-5; clone_size: .; cdr3_nt: TGTGCCAGCAGCGTAGATGTGGGAAATCAGCCCCAGCATTTT; cdr3_aa: CASSVDVGNQPQHF
d_call: TRBD2; v_call: TRBV11-2; j_call: TRBJ2-2; clone_size: .; cdr3_nt: TGTGCCAGCAGCTTGGGACTAGCGGTAGGGGAGCTGTTTTTT; cdr3_aa: CASSLGLAVGELFF
d_call: .; v_call: TRBV28; j_call: TRBJ2-5; clone_size: .; cdr3_nt: TGTGCCAGCAGTATTACCCCGGACTCCAGCCAAGAGACCCAGTACTTC; cdr3_aa: CASSITPDSSQETQYF
d_call: .; v_call: TRBV28; j_call: TRBJ2-7; clone_size: .; cdr3_nt: TGTGCCACTTCAACCCAGTCGCCCCAGTACTTC; cdr3_aa: CATSTQSPQYF
d_call: .; v_call: TRBV11-3; j_call: TRBJ2-1; clone_size: .; cdr3_nt: TGTGCCAGCAGCTCGAGCTCCTACAATGAGCAGTTCTTC; cdr3_aa: CASSSSSYNEQFF
d_call: TRBD1; v_call: TRBV6-1; j_call: TRBJ1-2; clone_size: .; cdr3_nt: TGTGCCAGCAGTGAGGGACAGGGGGCCGGCTATGGCTACACCTTC; cdr3_aa: CASSEGQGAGYGYTF
d_call: TRBD1; v_call: TRBV7-9; j_call: TRBJ2-2; clone_size: .; cdr3_nt: TGTGCCAGCTTCGACAGGGACGCGAACACCGGGGAGCTGTTTTTT; cdr3_aa: CASFDRDANTGELFF
d_call: TRBD2; v_call: TRBV6-4; j_call: TRBJ2-3; clone_size: .; cdr3_nt: TGTGCCAGCAGTGACGTGGCGGGGGGGGCAGATACGCAGTATTTT; cdr3_aa: CASSDVAGGADTQYF
d_call: .; v_call: TRBV30; j_call: TRBJ1-1; clone_size: .; cdr3_nt: TGTGCCTGGAAGAAAAATATGAACACTGAAGCTTTCTTT; cdr3_aa: CAWKKNMNTEAFF
d_call: .; v_call: TRBV21-1; j_call: TRBJ2-7; clone_size: once; cdr3_nt: TGTGCCAGCAGCTATCACAGGGCCCGGCACTACGAGCAGTACTTC; cdr3_aa: CASSYHRARHYEQYF
d_call: .; v_call: TRBV11-3; j_call: TRBJ2-1; clone_size: .; cdr3_nt: TGTGCCAGCAGCCACTATGGGGGTAACAATGAGCAGTTCTTC; cdr3_aa: CASSHYGGNNEQFF
d_call: .; v_call: TRBV9; j_call: TRBJ1-2; clone_size: .; cdr3_nt: TGTGCCAGCAGCGTAGACCTGGGGGGCTACACCTTC; cdr3_aa: CASSVDLGGYTF
d_call: .; v_call: TRBV11-2; j_call: TRBJ2-7; clone_size: .; cdr3_nt: TGTGCCAGCAGCTCCGTTTCGGGGGCAGGCCGTTCCTACGAGCAGTACTTC; cdr3_aa: CASSSVSGAGRSYEQYF
d_call: TRBD2; v_call: TRBV5-6; j_call: TRBJ2-7; clone_size: .; cdr3_nt: TGTGCCAGCAGCGTCACTAGCGGGGGGCTTAACTCCTACGAGCAGTACTTC; cdr3_aa: CASSVTSGGLNSYEQYF
d_call: .; v_call: TRBV28; j_call: TRBJ2-2; clone_size: .; cdr3_nt: TGTGCCAGCAGTCCCAGCAACGCGAACACCGGGGAGCTGTTTTTT; cdr3_aa: CASSPSNANTGELFF
d_call: TRBD1; v_call: TRBV6-2/TRBV6-3; j_call: TRBJ1-5; clone_size: .; cdr3_nt: TGTGCCAGCAGTTACGGAGGGGGCGGGAATCAGCCCCAGCATTTT; cdr3_aa: CASSYGGGGNQPQHF
d_call: .; v_call: TRBV5-1; j_call: TRBJ2-7; clone_size: .; cdr3_nt: TGCGCCAGCAGCCCCACAACCTCCTACGAGCAGTACTTC; cdr3_aa: CASSPTTSYEQYF
d_call: .; v_call: TRBV28; j_call: TRBJ1-1; clone_size: .; cdr3_nt: TGTGCCAGCAGTTTACCAGATACGGGTGACACCTTGAACACTGAAGCTTTCTTT; cdr3_aa: CASSLPDTGDTLNTEAFF
d_call: .; v_call: TRBV2; j_call: TRBJ2-1; clone_size: .; cdr3_nt: TGTGCCAGCAGTGTACAAGGGGGTTCCTACAATGAGCAGTTCTTC; cdr3_aa: CASSVQGGSYNEQFF
d_call: .; v_call: TRBV7-9; j_call: TRBJ1-1; clone_size: once; cdr3_nt: TGTGCCAGCAGCTTAGGGGGGTTTACTGAAGCTTTCTTT; cdr3_aa: CASSLGGFTEAFF
d_call: TRBD1; v_call: TRBV25-1; j_call: TRBJ1-1; clone_size: .; cdr3_nt: TGTGCCAGCAAATCGGGACAGATGAACACTGAAGCTTTCTTT; cdr3_aa: CASKSGQMNTEAFF
d_call: TRBD1; v_call: TRBV2; j_call: TRBJ2-2; clone_size: .; cdr3_nt: TGTGCCAGCATTGATCCGGGACAGAGAAACACCGGGGAGCTGTTTTTT; cdr3_aa: CASIDPGQRNTGELFF
d_call: .; v_call: TRBV19; j_call: TRBJ1-6; clone_size: .; cdr3_nt: TGTGCCAGTAGCCCAAGGAGGACGCCTTCGGATTCACCCCTCCACTTT; cdr3_aa: CASSPRRTPSDSPLHF
d_call: .; v_call: TRBV19; j_call: TRBJ1-4; clone_size: .; cdr3_nt: TGTGCCAGTAGATCCAGGGGACGGGATGAAAAACTGTTTTTT; cdr3_aa: CASRSRGRDEKLFF
d_call: .; v_call: TRBV10-2; j_call: TRBJ1-1; clone_size: .; cdr3_nt: TGCGCCAGCAGGGGTTCCACAGGGTTGCTGGGGATCATACCAAACACTGAAGCTTTCTTT; cdr3_aa: CASRGSTGLLGIIPNTEAFF
d_call: TRBD2; v_call: TRBV27; j_call: TRBJ2-3; clone_size: .; cdr3_nt: TGTGCCAGCAGTTTATGGCTAGCGGGGGGCGGTAACACAGATACGCAGTATTTT; cdr3_aa: CASSLWLAGGGNTDTQYF